Listed here is a single T cell receptor beta chain. The PCR ran on 60 Vbeta and 13 Jbeta primers. The data were produced by immunoSEQ multiplex PCR, yet TCRdb's version contains in-frame clones alone and is incomplete. The sample shows 130,000 to 150,000 clones, and 0.9% to 1% sits with its ten largest clones. The CDR3 length is 13 residues. Germline lookup yields CDR1 SGHAT and CDR2 FQDESV (reference sequence). With 5 bases clipped from V and 4 bases from J, the junction kept 4 bases outside the gene matches. The sample comes from a study of cytomegalovirus exposure and HLA in healthy donors. The gene calls are TRBV11-1 and TRBJ1-2, with 7 bases that match TRBD1. Sequenced input: PBMCs. This sequence originates from a male donor in good health and CMV-seronegative. The CDR3 region has the DNA TGTGCCAGCAGCCCGGACAGGATCTATGGCTACACCTTC. It yields the protein CASSPDRIYGYTF.